This T cell receptor beta chain was sequenced for a study of T cells in Graves' hyperthyroidism and ophthalmopathy (dated by TCRdb to 2018 to 2020). In terms of the full investigation: To identify distinguishing TCR V-J signatures, a discovery cohort of about a hundred patients was used, comprising 43 with Graves' ophthalmopathy and around 60 with stable Graves' hyperthyroidism. Whether ophthalmopathy could be predicted prospectively was tested in an independent validation cohort made up of about 18 hyperthyroidism patients plus 17 patients who later progressed to ophthalmopathy. The 95 to 100 discovery patients were randomly divided into training and test sets at a 7:3 ratio. The study also compared thyroid tissue and blood T-cell repertoires from five or six Graves' hyperthyroidism patients. Once sampling was done, hyperthyroidism patients were given methimazole at a starting dose of 30 mg daily, whereas ophthalmopathy patients were given high-dose intravenous methylprednisolone. TCR Vbeta CDR3 sequencing of 120 to 150 peripheral blood samples (more than 40 ophthalmopathy, under 80 hyperthyroidism and roughly 17 progressor patients) is reported in the paper. General conclusions and limits of the study: Sample size was not statistically predetermined, and investigators were not blinded to group allocation. In cross-validation, a model built on a 13 V-J signature told ophthalmopathy apart from stable hyperthyroidism with 85% to 90% sensitivity and approximately 81% specificity, and in testing the same model reached 80%/75%. Blood samples also contained most of the expanded thyroid clonotypes (frequency above 0.001), which suggests that blood repertoires may reflect thyroid immune responses. During validation, the model predicted progression to ophthalmopathy a median of approximately 6.5 months ahead of onset, with almost 71% sensitivity and more than 72% specificity.

Any patient with an uncontrolled infection, another autoimmune disease, pregnancy or lactation was excluded. Clinical symptoms, serum thyroxine and TRAb, thyroid ultrasound, and orbital computed tomography formed the basis for the diagnoses. Total RNA was extracted using Trizol reagent, and RNA quality was assessed on an Agilent 2100 Bioanalyzer. The TCR beta CDR3 regions were amplified from the RNA transcripts. The TCR CDR3 was subjected to a first round of RT-PCR using the HTBI primer set and the Qiagen OneStep RT-PCR kit. A second multiplex PCR round built the libraries, followed by size selection and purification. The libraries were sequenced on an Illumina HiSeq2000 using paired-end 100 bp reads. In the authors' own workflow: SOAPnuke was used to process the raw data, with reads discarded if the reads contained adapters or uncalled bases, had a mean Phred below 15, or lacked an exact constant-primer or identifier match. High-quality paired reads were merged with COPE v1.2.5, and unique nucleotide sequences were defined as clonotypes. Clonotypes were aligned to IMGT TRBV, TRBD and TRBJ reference segments using MiTCR v1.1. The analysis included only V-J combinations with a frequency above 0.0001, which together covered 99% to 99.2% of the repertoires. The TCS score was defined as F50 (clonal expansion) divided by E x V (chaos), with BLOSUM62-based TCRdist calculated between CDR3 peptides within each V-J. Welch's t-statistics and random forest reduced fewer than 550 V-J features to about 13, which were used in a naive Bayes classifier (R e1071). The similarity between thyroid and blood repertoires was quantified using the Morisita-Horn index. TCRdb redid the processing of the public reads, applying fastp at Q25 and MiXCR, and retained in-frame beta chains. Here each entry gathers all rows of one CDR3 protein and keeps the most common genes and DNA. These V and J calls originate from TCRdb's pipeline instead of the authors' own analysis. The sample data list hundreds of thousands of distinct CDR3 sequences, and 45% of these were observed just once. In total, the top ten clones hold less than 9% of the sample.

Note on this clonotype: It has no known antigen specificity. Base qualities are not at hand, and no much larger clone is one base apart.

Taken from cysteine to phenylalanine, the CDR3 has 13 residues. The DNA shown is the 39-base CDR3, in frame from base 1. The germline V gene sets CDR1 to ENHRY and CDR2 to SYGVKD. Ends trimmed: V by 10 bases, J by 2 bases; bases unmatched to a gene: 5. The source is an adult man with Graves' disease, either hyperthyroidism or ophthalmopathy (not recorded which). Sequencing was done on a sample of peripheral blood or thyroid tissue (not recorded which). The rearranged segments are TRBV10-3 and TRBJ2-7; TRBD2 lines up with 10 middle nucleotides. The DNA sequence is given as TGTGCCACCAGCGGGGGGGGAGCCTACGAGCAGTACTTC. This yields the protein CATSGGGAYEQYF.